Listed here are 29 T cell receptor beta chains from one sample, sequenced in a study of post-analysis software for immune sequencing data. Whole-study results and caveats: Patients carried roughly five TRBV segments more frequently than controls did, and TRBV5-6, TRBV5-1 and TRBV20-1 were among them.

Libraries were made from TCR beta cDNA, and they carried unique molecular identifiers. TCRdb redid the calling of the PCR reads with MiXCR, one entry per CDR3 protein. The profile shows about 810,000 distinct CDR3 sequences, under 70% of them singletons. These receptors' targets are unknown. The sample was blood. All receptors come from a girl aged 10 to 17 with multiple sclerosis.

In its sample, this clonotype was seen once. This sequence joins TRBV29-1 and TRBJ2-3, with D possibly being TRBD1 or TRBD2 (6 bases each). CDR3 length: 15 residues. CDR1 and CDR2 from the germline V gene are SQVTM and ANQGSEA. V was trimmed by 6 bases and J by 5 bases, leaving 21 bases between them. As DNA, the CDR3 is TGCAGCGTAGGGGACGGGGGCGGTTTAGGAGATACGCAGTATTTT. It specifies CSVGDGGGLGDTQYF.

In this sample, this clonotype turned up a few times. The chain combines TRBV5-5 with TRBJ2-7; D is undetermined. V gave up 6 bases and J gave up 2 bases, with 15 bases separating them. Germline CDR1 reads SGHKS; CDR2 reads YYEKEE (reference sequence). This CDR3 comprises 14 residues. The CDR3 DNA reads as TGTGCCAGCACTCGCCTGAGCAGAACCTACGAGCAGTACTTC. This encodes CASTRLSRTYEQYF.

The chain joins TRBV29-1 to TRBJ2-4; perhaps TRBD1 as D (5 bases). The V gene lost 2 bases and the J gene lost 8 bases, with 10 bases spanning the gap. Per the germline V gene, CDR1 is SQVTM and CDR2 is ANQGSEA. CDR3 length equals 12 residues. CDR3 coding DNA: TGCAGCGTTGAACCAGGGTCGGACATTCAGTACTTC. The encoded protein is CSVEPGSDIQYF.

The rearrangement links TRBV27 to TRBJ2-1; 8 bases match TRBD2. This CDR3 spans 13 amino acids. CDR1 is MNHEY and CDR2 is SMNVEV in the germline V gene (reference sequence). J was trimmed by 13 bases and V by 3 bases; bases with no gene match: 8. The CDR3 spells CASSFTPGGHQFF. DNA for the CDR3: TGTGCCAGCAGTTTCACCCCGGGAGGGCATCAGTTCTTC.

This clonotype was seen only once. The V gene is TRBV12-3 or TRBV12-4, the J gene TRBJ2-5, with D perhaps assigned TRBD1 or TRBD2 (5 bases each). The CDR3 length is 16 residues. Trimming shortened V by 5 bases and J by 0 bases, and 16 bases separated the two germline ends. The DNA for the CDR3 is TGTGCCAGCAGTCCCGGGGACGGGGAGTACCAAGAGACCCAGTACTTC. This gives the protein CASSPGDGEYQETQYF.

This sequence joins TRBV3-1 and TRBJ1-2; maybe TRBD1 (6 bases). V was clipped by 0 bases and J by 4 bases, with 15 bases between them. Germline-derived CDR1 and CDR2 are LGHDT and YNNKEL (reference sequence). CDR3 length equals 16 residues. This chain's CDR3 is CASSQDHGGHSYGYTF. DNA of the CDR3: TGTGCCAGCAGCCAAGATCATGGGGGCCATTCCTATGGCTACACCTTC.

This clonotype turned up a few times. This chain uses TRBV4-1 with TRBJ1-6; D unclear. The CDR3 length is 16 residues. Germline values: CDR1 MGHRA, CDR2 YSYEKL. V gave up 0 bases and J gave up 7 bases, with 13 bases separating them. CDR3 protein: CASSQEFGRMNSPLHF. Written as DNA, the CDR3 is TGCGCCAGCAGCCAAGAGTTCGGGCGGATGAATTCACCCCTCCACTTT.

The rearrangement uses TRBV20-1 and TRBJ2-3; 15 nucleotides agree with TRBD2. Germline assignment: CDR1 DFQATT and CDR2 SNEGSKA (reference sequence). CDR3 length equals 16 residues. The V gene end was trimmed by 4 bases and the J gene end by 6 bases; junction bases not matched to a gene: 8. For the CDR3, the DNA is TGCAGTGCTAACGGACTAGCGGGAGGGCATAGGGATACGCAGTATTTT. The encoded protein is CSANGLAGGHRDTQYF.

The chain is built from TRBV12-3 or TRBV12-4 and TRBJ2-6; possible D gene TRBD2, 6 bases. The ends were cut back, 3 bases at V and 1 base at J, with 13 bases in the middle. CDR3 size: 17 residues. CDR3 amino acids: CASSFVGSRSGANVLTF. DNA of the CDR3: TGTGCCAGCAGTTTTGTCGGGAGTAGGTCTGGGGCCAACGTCCTGACTTTC.

The count of this clonotype is one. This chain connects TRBV5-1 to TRBJ2-5, with 7 bases fitting TRBD2. This CDR3 spans 15 amino acids. CDR1 is SGHRS, CDR2 YFSETQ, per germline. With 2 bases clipped from V and 5 bases from J, the junction kept 9 bases outside the gene matches. The CDR3, as DNA: TGCGCCAGCAGCTTAAGCGGGACGGCGGGGGAGACCCAGTACTTC. Translating it yields CASSLSGTAGETQYF.

The V gene is TRBV6-5, the J gene TRBJ1-4; perhaps TRBD1 as D (6 bases). The V end lost 0 bases, the J end lost 8 bases, and 19 bases lay between the germline ends. Germline assignment: CDR1 MNHEY and CDR2 SVGAGI. The CDR3 runs to 17 residues. The CDR3 is CASSYSSLQGIREKLFF. In DNA form, the CDR3 reads TGTGCCAGCAGTTACTCGTCCCTACAGGGCATTCGAGAAAAACTGTTTTTT.

The chain joins TRBV28 to TRBJ1-2, with a tentative D call TRBD1 (6 bases). Trimming left V 3 bases short and J 2 bases short, with 13 bases between. The CDR3 contains 15 residues. Germline V gene sequence: CDR1 MDHEN, CDR2 SYDVKM. In nucleotides, the CDR3 is TGTGCCAGCAGTTTTCCCTTACAGGGCAACTATGGCTACACCTTC. This encodes CASSFPLQGNYGYTF.

The V gene is TRBV6-6, the J gene TRBJ2-3; the D gene is possibly TRBD1 (6 bases). V was clipped by 7 bases and J by 0 bases, with 14 bases between them. Germline CDR1 reads MNHNY; CDR2 reads SVGAGI (reference sequence). This CDR3 has 15 residues. CDR3 in amino acids: CASTPDRSSTDTQYF. For the CDR3, the DNA is TGTGCCAGCACCCCGGACAGATCTAGCACAGATACGCAGTATTTT.

J is TRBJ2-7 and V is TRBV7-6; D is unclear. Germline lookup yields CDR1 SGHVS and CDR2 FNYEAQ. The germline V and J ends were trimmed by 2 bases and 5 bases, with 7 bases remaining between them. This CDR3 has 12 amino acids. For the CDR3, the DNA is TGTGCCAGCAGCTTAAACGGCAACGAGCAGTACTTC. Residues: CASSLNGNEQYF.

This clonotype came up once. The chain couples TRBV27 to TRBJ2-1; possible D gene TRBD1, 5 bases. V shed 0 bases and J shed 7 bases, with 19 bases lying between them. Looked up from germline, CDR1 is MNHEY and CDR2 is SMNVEV (reference sequence). CDR3 length equals 17 residues. The DNA of the CDR3 is TGTGCCAGCAGTTTATCGCCCTTAGGGGCTCCTACGAATGAGCAGTTCTTC. Amino acids: CASSLSPLGAPTNEQFF.

The gene calls are TRBV20-1 and TRBJ2-2; D call uncertain. This CDR3 region has 13 residues. The V gene lost 5 bases and the J gene lost 0 bases, with 7 bases spanning the gap. Germline values: CDR1 DFQATT, CDR2 SNEGSKA (reference sequence). This CDR3 reads CSASQANTGELFF. CDR3 DNA: TGCAGTGCTTCTCAGGCGAACACCGGGGAGCTGTTTTTT.

This clonotype was seen more than once but under ten times. The rearrangement uses TRBV7-3 and TRBJ2-1, with 8 bases lining up with TRBD1. Unmatched junction bases numbered 7, after V lost 5 bases and J lost 7 bases. Germline V gene data show CDR1 as SGHTA and CDR2 as FQGTGA. This CDR3 is 14 amino acids long. The CDR3, as DNA: TGTGCCAGCAGCCCCCAGGGGGCTAGGAATGAGCAGTTCTTC. This sequence encodes CASSPQGARNEQFF.

The chain has TRBV20-1 and TRBJ2-6; D not resolved. CDR3 length: 17 residues. CDR1 and CDR2 (germline): DFQATT, SNEGSKA (reference sequence). Trimming took 5 bases from V and 0 from J, leaving 17 bases between them. This CDR3 reads CSAATRTVSSGANVLTF. CDR3 sequence (DNA): TGCAGTGCTGCTACCAGGACCGTGAGCTCTGGGGCCAACGTCCTGACTTTC.

The chain carries TRBV5-1 and TRBJ1-1, with TRBD1 matching over 8 bases. The J segment lost 5 bases and the V segment lost 2 bases, leaving 8 bases of the junction unmatched. This CDR3 comprises 15 residues. In germline, CDR1 is SGHRS, CDR2 YFSETQ. CDR3 nucleotide sequence: TGCGCCAGCAGCTTTGGCAGGGGGCGGAAAACTGAAGCTTTCTTT. It translates to CASSFGRGRKTEAFF.

This chain uses TRBV5-1 with TRBJ2-1; tentatively, D is TRBD1 (5 bases). Germline lookup yields CDR1 SGHRS and CDR2 YFSETQ. This CDR3 contains 13 residues. V lost 4 bases and J 9 bases, leaving 14 bases between the germline ends. The CDR3 sequence: CASSARAVVEQFF. The CDR3 DNA sequence: TGCGCCAGCAGCGCCAGGGCAGTGGTTGAGCAGTTCTTC. The whole variable domain, filled in from reference TRBV5-1 and TRBJ2-1, reads KAGVTQTPRYLIKTRGQQVTLSCSPISGHRSVSWYQQTPGQGLQFLFEYFSETQRNKGNFPGRFSGRQFSNSRSEMNVSTLELGDSALYLCASSARAVVEQFFGPGTRLTVL.

V gene TRBV5-1 combines with J gene TRBJ2-5, with a tentative D call TRBD2 (6 bases). The J call may be incorrect, as the DNA end agrees better with TRBJ2-7. The CDR3 is 14 residues long. CDR1 and CDR2 (germline): SGHRS, YFSETQ. The CDR3 sequence: CASSFREPGYEQYF. CDR3 bases: TGCGCCAGCAGCTTCCGGGAGCCGGGCTACGAGCAGTACTTC.

The table lists this clonotype with a few counts. J is TRBJ2-5 and V is TRBV9; a weak D match, TRBD1 (6 bases). The J call may be wrong; the DNA end is better matched by TRBJ2-7. CDR3 length: 16 residues. From germline, CDR1 is SGDLS and CDR2 YYNGEE. For the CDR3, the DNA is TGTGCCAGCAGCGCGAGTGATTGGGGGCCCCCCTACGAGCAGTACTTC. Residues: CASSASDWGPPYEQYF.

This rearrangement joins TRBV29-1 to TRBJ2-7; tentative D call: TRBD2 (6 bases). Per germline, CDR1 SQVTM and CDR2 ANQGSEA. Between the trimmed V and J ends, which lost 5 bases and 6 bases, there was a span of 20 bases. The CDR3 length is 14 residues. The CDR3 region is CSVRLWGEGSEQYF. The CDR3 DNA reads TGCAGCGTTCGACTGTGGGGGGAAGGATCCGAGCAGTACTTC.

This sequence joins TRBV29-1 and TRBJ2-7; possible D gene TRBD2, 6 bases. Looked up from germline, CDR1 is SQVTM and CDR2 is ANQGSEA. Trimming removed 6 bases from V and 0 bases from J, with 15 bases in between. CDR3 size: 14 residues. The chain's CDR3 is CSVLGEVSSYEQYF. DNA of the CDR3: TGCAGCGTACTGGGGGAGGTCAGCTCCTACGAGCAGTACTTC.

The J gene is TRBJ2-1, the V gene TRBV5-1, with TRBD2 matching over 10 bases. CDR3 length: 15 amino acids. Germline V gene data show CDR1 as SGHRS and CDR2 as YFSETQ. Trimming cost V 1 base and J 8 bases; bases outside gene matches: 6. CDR3 sequence: CASSLTASGSDEQFF. In DNA, the CDR3 is TGCGCCAGCAGCTTGACGGCTAGCGGGAGCGATGAGCAGTTCTTC.

The V and J genes are TRBV7-8 and TRBJ2-3; D may correspond to TRBD1 or TRBD2 (5 bases each). Germline values: CDR1 SGHVS, CDR2 FQNEAQ. V shed 1 base and J shed 1 base, with 12 bases lying between them. This CDR3 contains 16 residues. In nucleotides, the CDR3 is TGTGCCAGCAGCTTAGGTGGGGGAACGGGCACAGATACGCAGTATTTT. It translates to CASSLGGGTGTDTQYF.

V gene TRBV3-1 combines with J gene TRBJ2-1, with 10 nucleotides matching TRBD1. Trimming cost V 4 bases and J 6 bases; bases outside gene matches: 6. Germline V gene sequence: CDR1 LGHDT, CDR2 YNNKEL (reference sequence). There are 15 residues in the CDR3. CDR3 region: CASSPGDRGSNEQFF. In DNA form, the CDR3 reads TGTGCCAGCAGCCCCGGGGACAGGGGCAGCAATGAGCAGTTCTTC.

V and J are TRBV14 and TRBJ2-5; 8 bases map to TRBD1. Germline V CDR1 and CDR2: SGHDN, FVKESK. CDR3 length: 15 residues. The V segment lost 2 bases and the J segment 4 bases; nucleotides outside the gene matches: 6. The CDR3 is CASSQLGQGGETQYF. The CDR3 DNA reads TGTGCCAGCAGCCAACTAGGACAGGGCGGAGAGACCCAGTACTTC.

This chain joins TRBV12-3 or TRBV12-4 and TRBJ2-5; D unresolved. V was shortened by 3 bases and J by 0 bases, with 8 bases between the two germline ends. CDR3 length equals 14 residues. The CDR3 region has the DNA TGTGCCAGCAGTTTCATCCGCAACCAAGAGACCCAGTACTTC. Its protein is CASSFIRNQETQYF.